A single TCR beta chain is shown here with its context. Its target is unknown. Other DNA sequences in the sample encode the same CDR3. V was clipped by 9 bases and J by 3 bases, with 12 bases between them. Germline CDR1 is MNHEY and CDR2 is SMNVEV (reference sequence). This CDR3 contains 12 residues. Measured with immunoSEQ multiplex PCR; TCRdb has only the in-frame clones, and not every one. This table holds approximately 2,000,000 clones, 90% to 95% found once. Naive CD8 cells were CD45RO-negative, positively selected for CCR7, excluding terminally differentiated effector memory CD45RA+ cells. The source of the sample is a study of shared clonotypes between healthy human individuals. Study outcomes and limitations: Naive CD4 clonotypes overlapped across a handful of donors at about 5%.

The sample consisted of naive CD8+ T cells from PBMCs. The receptor was isolated from a man between 18 and 35 years old in good health. Some clones in this sample may be carry-over from other donors' samples. The chain links TRBV27 to TRBJ2-7; D uncertain. The CDR3 region is CASKTGSYEQYF. CDR3 nucleotides: TGTGCCAGTAAAACGGGCAGCTACGAGCAGTACTTC.